A single sample is the source of the 13 T cell receptor beta chains below, sequenced in a study of glioma-infiltrating T cells after dendritic cell vaccination. Libraries were prepared by immunoSEQ multiplex PCR; TCRdb keeps only in-frame clonotypes and omits some of them. The sample shows 85,000 to 100,000 clones, 85% of them seen only once. As for time point: after dendritic cell vaccination, including at tumor progression/relapse. The specimen comprised blood, sampled after dendritic cell vaccination. These receptors were taken from a human donor with glioblastoma.

V usage is TRBV7-3 and J usage is TRBJ2-5; a weak D match, TRBD1 (6 bases). The V end lost 5 bases, the J end lost 7 bases, and 29 bases lay between the germline ends. The CDR3 runs 18 residues. CDR1 is SGHTA, CDR2 FQGTGA, per germline. The CDR3, as DNA: TGTGCCAGCAGCCCATGGGACAACCCGACTGGTGGAAGGGGGACCCAGTACTTC. It is translated as CASSPWDNPTGGRGTQYF.

The chain uses TRBV7-9 and TRBJ2-7; D not resolved. The germline gives CDR1 SEHNR, CDR2 FQNEAQ (reference sequence). V lost 3 bases to trimming and J lost 4 bases, with 16 bases between them. The CDR3 is 15 amino acids. The CDR3 here is CASSLTQSATYEQYF. In DNA, the CDR3 is TGTGCCAGCAGCTTGACCCAGTCAGCGACGTACGAGCAGTACTTC.

The rearrangement links TRBV7-2 to TRBJ1-4; maybe TRBD1 (5 bases). The CDR3 totals 15 residues. Germline CDR1 reads SGHTA; CDR2 reads FQGNSA. V lost 0 bases, J lost 3 bases, and 8 bases lay in between. CDR3 DNA sequence: TGTGCCAGCAGCTTAGCGCAGGGATCTAATGAAAAACTGTTTTTT. It translates to CASSLAQGSNEKLFF.

The CDR3 region is CASRRKGWAGTGGSQPQHF. The CDR3 region has the DNA TGTGCCAGCCGTCGGAAGGGGTGGGCCGGGACAGGGGGGAGTCAGCCCCAGCATTTT. V and J are TRBV27 and TRBJ1-5; 11 bases are a match to TRBD1. The germline V gene has CDR1 MNHEY and CDR2 SMNVEV (reference sequence). This CDR3 has 19 amino acids. The J segment lost 6 bases and the V segment lost 8 bases, leaving 21 bases of the junction unmatched.

The V and J genes are TRBV18 and TRBJ2-6; tentative D call: TRBD1 (6 bases). The CDR3 contains 18 residues. Per the germline V gene, CDR1 is KGHSH and CDR2 is LQKENI. V was trimmed by 4 bases and J by 0 bases, leaving 16 bases between them. The DNA for the CDR3 is TGTGCCAGCTCACAGGAAGGACAGTTTTCCTCTGGGGCCAACGTCCTGACTTTC. It encodes CASSQEGQFSSGANVLTF.

This chain uses TRBV10-3 with TRBJ2-1, with 8 bases identical to TRBD2. Germline trimming cut 10 bases from V and 7 bases from J; bases unmatched to any gene: 15. CDR1 and CDR2 from the germline V gene are ENHRY and SYGVKD. The CDR3 consists of 15 residues. CDR3 sequence reads: CASGRIGGRGNEQFF. The CDR3 nucleotides read TGTGCCAGCGGGAGGATCGGCGGGAGAGGTAATGAGCAGTTCTTC.

The V gene is TRBV11-2, the J gene TRBJ1-2, with 7 nucleotides matching TRBD1. Germline trimming cut 2 bases from V and 5 bases from J; bases unmatched to any gene: 5. The CDR3 covers 14 residues. CDR1 is SGHAT, CDR2 FQNNGV, per germline. Here the CDR3 DNA reads TGTGCCAGCAGCTTAAGGGGGCGCGAATATGGCTACACCTTC. Protein sequence: CASSLRGREYGYTF.

The chain couples TRBV28 to TRBJ2-7; 11 bases line up with TRBD2. There are 16 residues in the CDR3. Germline V gene data show CDR1 as MDHEN and CDR2 as SYDVKM. J was trimmed by 1 base and V by 6 bases; bases with no gene match: 8. CDR3 in amino acids: CASRSFTSGSSYEQYF. CDR3 sequence (DNA): TGTGCCAGCAGATCTTTCACTAGCGGGAGTTCCTACGAGCAGTACTTC.

V gene TRBV9 combines with J gene TRBJ2-1; 15 bases are shared with TRBD2. With 4 bases clipped from V and 9 bases from J, the junction kept 5 bases outside the gene matches. CDR1 is SGDLS, CDR2 YYNGEE, per germline. The CDR3 runs 15 residues. The CDR3 DNA is TGTGCCAGCAGCATGGGACTAGCGGGAGGTGCTGAGCAGTTCTTC. Translating gives CASSMGLAGGAEQFF.

This chain links TRBV4-2 with TRBJ1-1, with 7 bases matching TRBD1. The V gene end was trimmed by 0 bases and the J gene end by 10 bases; junction bases not matched to a gene: 14. This CDR3 has 16 amino acids. Per germline, CDR1 LGHNA and CDR2 YNFKEQ. CDR3 residues: CASSQDTSDRNFRAFF. For the CDR3, the DNA is TGTGCCAGCAGCCAAGATACATCGGACAGGAATTTTCGAGCTTTCTTT.

This chain links TRBV7-3 with TRBJ2-7; 11 bases agree with TRBD1. The germline V gene has CDR1 SGHTA and CDR2 FQGTGA. This CDR3 spans 15 amino acids. V lost 2 bases, J lost 3 bases, and 3 bases stayed unmatched. DNA for the CDR3: TGTGCCAGCAGCTTAGGGACAGGGGGTAACTACGAGCAGTACTTC. Protein: CASSLGTGGNYEQYF.

This sequence joins TRBV27 and TRBJ2-7; D possibly corresponds to TRBD1 (6 bases). This CDR3 has 13 amino acids. Germline V gene data show CDR1 as MNHEY and CDR2 as SMNVEV (reference sequence). V shed 4 bases and J shed 3 bases, with 10 bases lying between them. The CDR3 bases are TGTGCCAGCAGTTACCGGGACAACTACGAGCAGTACTTC. Translating it yields CASSYRDNYEQYF.

In DNA, the CDR3 is TGTGCCAGCAGCCCAGACAACCAAGAGACCCAGTACTTC. Translation: CASSPDNQETQYF. The chain combines TRBV7-9 with TRBJ2-5; D remains ambiguous. This CDR3 has 13 amino acids. V dropped 5 bases and J dropped 0 bases, with 7 bases sitting between them. The germline V gene has CDR1 SEHNR and CDR2 FQNEAQ (reference sequence).